This TCR beta chain was retrieved from a study of cytomegalovirus exposure and HLA in healthy donors. The study's findings and limits: Several of the most significant clusters appeared, in a later analysis, to be linked to common viral pathogens.

In regard to this clone: The antigen is unknown.

J was trimmed by 4 bases and V by 2 bases; bases with no gene match: 6. The CDR3 is 17 amino acids. Germline V CDR1 and CDR2: MGHRA, YSYEKL. The PCR made use of 60 Vbeta and 13 Jbeta primers. Some clones are missing from TCRdb's copy, which holds only in-frame ones; the method was immunoSEQ multiplex PCR. The sample yields over 200,000 clones, approximately 82% seen once. This receptor was taken from a male donor in good health and CMV-seronegative. The V and J genes are TRBV4-1 and TRBJ2-5, with TRBD2 identical over 14 bases. Sequencing was carried out using PBMCs. The CDR3 region has the DNA TGCGCCAGCAGCCAAACCGGGACTAGCGGGAGAAGAGAGACCCAGTACTTC. It codes for CASSQTGTSGRRETQYF.